This T cell receptor (beta chain) was sequenced in a study of breast tumors, draining lymph nodes, adjacent tissues. Study-level results: Tumor TCR diversity was below lymph nodes but above nontumor tissue. Most tumor T cells seemingly derive from lymph node, then expand in tumor.

This CDR3 region has 13 residues. V was trimmed by 0 bases and J by 7 bases, leaving 7 bases between them. CDR1 SGHTA and CDR2 FQGTGA come from the germline V gene. At least ten counts were recorded for this clonotype. Its antigen is not known. Breast cancer patients provided tissue from their axillary draining lymph nodes. Each CDR3 protein gets one entry after TCRdb re-called the multiplex PCR reads with MiXCR. This table holds under 250,000 distinct CDR3 sequences, 32% found once. The rearrangement links TRBV7-3 to TRBJ2-1; D is ambiguous. This TCR was recovered from a female donor with breast cancer. Some clones in this sample may be carry-over from other donors' samples. The sequencing sample was made of axillary lymph node tissue. In DNA form, the CDR3 reads TGTGCCAGCAGCTTAACGCGGCAAAATGAGCAGTTCTTC. Translated, it gives CASSLTRQNEQFF.